Each of the 22 T cell receptor beta chains below was sequenced from the same sample in a study of T cell responses to AZD1222 COVID-19 vaccine. TCRdb's copy holds only in-frame clones and misses some; the assay was immunoSEQ multiplex PCR. The sample shows roughly 120,000 clones, 92% of them seen only once. The starting material was peripheral blood, obtained 28 days after the second AZD1222 dose. The receptor source for this set is an adult who received the AZD1222 COVID-19 vaccine.

The V call is TRBV30, the J call TRBJ2-5, with 10 bases lining up with TRBD2. The germline V gene has CDR1 GTSNPN and CDR2 SVGIG (reference sequence). The CDR3 sequence is 15 residues long. The V and J ends lost 5 bases and 1 base, in that order; junction bases with no gene match: 7. CDR3 DNA: TGTGCCTGGTCCCAGCGGGGGGGCCGCCAAGAGACCCAGTACTTC. As protein: CAWSQRGGRQETQYF.

This clone has more than one count but fewer than ten. The chain combines TRBV7-2 with TRBJ2-1, with 10 bases that match TRBD1. From germline, CDR1 is SGHTA and CDR2 FQGNSA. Trimming at V came to 5 bases and at J to 4 bases, leaving 5 bases not matched to a gene. The CDR3 has 15 amino acids. CDR3 in amino acids: CASSRDRGSYNEQFF. CDR3 in DNA: TGTGCCAGCAGCCGGGACAGGGGCTCTTACAATGAGCAGTTCTTC. Complete variable domain (other parts from reference TRBV7-2 and TRBJ2-1): GAGVSQSPSNKVTEKGKDVELRCDPISGHTALYWYRQSLGQGLEFLIYFQGNSAPDKSGLPSDRFSAERTGGSVSTLTIQRTQQEDSAVYLCASSRDRGSYNEQFFGPGTRLTVL.

The chain recombines TRBV25-1 with TRBJ1-4, with TRBD1 as a possible D gene (5 bases). This CDR3 is built from 18 residues. V shed 3 bases and J shed 4 bases, with 21 bases lying between them. Germline values: CDR1 MGHDK, CDR2 SYGVNS. The CDR3 DNA reads as TGTGCCAGCAGTGACAATTTACAGGTCGGGGCCAGTAATGAAAAACTGTTTTTT. Protein product: CASSDNLQVGASNEKLFF.

The V and J genes are TRBV4-1 and TRBJ1-6; tentatively, D is TRBD1 (6 bases). The CDR3 runs to 16 residues. CDR1 is MGHRA, CDR2 YSYEKL, per germline. V shed 0 bases and J shed 7 bases, with 13 bases lying between them. The CDR3 is CASSQERDRTNSPLHF. The CDR3 DNA is TGCGCCAGCAGCCAAGAACGAGACAGGACGAATTCACCCCTCCACTTT.

The rearrangement uses TRBV7-6 and TRBJ2-7, with a tentative D call TRBD1 (6 bases). V lost 5 bases and J 2 bases, leaving 13 bases between the germline ends. CDR3 length equals 14 residues. Germline values: CDR1 SGHVS, CDR2 FNYEAQ. CDR3 in DNA: TGTGCCAGCAGCCCGGGACAAAGGGCCTACGAGCAGTACTTC. Its translation: CASSPGQRAYEQYF.

The rearrangement links TRBV7-2 to TRBJ1-2, with no clear D. The CDR3 spans 14 residues. The germline V gene has CDR1 SGHTA and CDR2 FQGNSA. The V and J ends lost 5 bases and 1 base respectively, with 11 bases between them. The CDR3 is CASSPSGINYGYTF. DNA for the CDR3: TGTGCCAGCAGCCCATCGGGTATTAACTATGGCTACACCTTC. The full variable domain, with the rest looked up from reference TRBV7-2 and TRBJ1-2, is GAGVSQSPSNKVTEKGKDVELRCDPISGHTALYWYRQSLGQGLEFLIYFQGNSAPDKSGLPSDRFSAERTGGSVSTLTIQRTQQEDSAVYLCASSPSGINYGYTFGSGTRLTVV.

The chain links TRBV5-5 to TRBJ2-7, with 9 bases fitting TRBD1. Germline V CDR1 and CDR2: SGHKS, YYEKEE (reference sequence). CDR3 length: 16 residues. J was trimmed by 3 bases and V by 0 bases; bases with no gene match: 7. The CDR3 nucleotides are TGTGCCAGCAGCTTGGTGCCGGGACAGGGTGGCTACGAGCAGTACTTC. It yields the protein CASSLVPGQGGYEQYF.

The V call is TRBV6-1, the J call TRBJ1-2; D may be TRBD1 (6 bases). In germline, CDR1 is MNHNS, CDR2 SASEGT. The V end lost 1 base, the J end lost 8 bases, and 14 bases lay between the germline ends. The CDR3 extends over 14 amino acids. The CDR3 coding sequence is TGTGCCAGCAGTGAAGGGACAGAACTATGGGGCTACACCTTC. It yields the protein CASSEGTELWGYTF.

This chain uses TRBV6-2 or TRBV6-3 with TRBJ2-7, with TRBD1 identical over 8 bases. The CDR3 extends over 17 amino acids. Per the germline V gene, CDR1 is MNHEY and CDR2 is SVGEGT. The V gene end was trimmed by 2 bases and the J gene end by 6 bases; junction bases not matched to a gene: 15. The CDR3 DNA sequence: TGTGCCAGCAGTTACAGGAGAGGGCCAGGGGGCGAAGGCGAGCAGTACTTC. It specifies CASSYRRGPGGEGEQYF.

The rearrangement uses TRBV29-1 and TRBJ1-1; TRBD1 is a possible D gene (5 bases). Per germline, CDR1 SQVTM and CDR2 ANQGSEA. Trimming removed 3 bases at V and 0 bases at J, with 8 bases between. The CDR3 runs 13 residues. The CDR3 DNA follows: TGCAGCGTTGATGGGGGGGTGAACACTGAAGCTTTCTTT. Translated, it gives CSVDGGVNTEAFF.

This chain joins TRBV3-1 (or the pseudogene TRBV3-2) and TRBJ1-1; D gene ambiguous. Germline V CDR1 and CDR2: LGHDT, YNNKEL (reference sequence). The CDR3 runs 15 residues. Trimming pared 0 bases from V and 1 base from J, leaving 9 bases between. The CDR3 region is CASSQDLRQNTEAFF. In nucleotides, the CDR3 is TGTGCCAGCAGCCAAGATCTAAGGCAGAACACTGAAGCTTTCTTT.

The chain is built from TRBV6-5 and TRBJ2-5; 8 bases agree with TRBD1. The CDR3 is 13 residues long. CDR1 and CDR2 (germline): MNHEY, SVGAGI. Trimming took 6 bases from V and 4 from J; bases not matched to a gene: 4. The CDR3 nucleotides are TGTGCCAGCAGCCGCGACAGGGGAGAGACCCAGTACTTC. Amino acids: CASSRDRGETQYF.

This chain links TRBV27 with TRBJ1-5; D is undetermined. This CDR3 comprises 14 residues. Deletions cut 6 bases from V and 1 base from J, with 10 bases between. Germline CDR1 and CDR2: MNHEY and SMNVEV (reference sequence). Here the CDR3 reads CASSQVGSNQPQHF. CDR3 coding DNA: TGTGCCAGCAGCCAGGTTGGGAGCAATCAGCCCCAGCATTTT.

V gene TRBV6-5 combines with J gene TRBJ2-7; 8 nucleotides align to TRBD1. Trimming at V came to 5 bases and at J to 4 bases, leaving 4 bases not matched to a gene. CDR3 size: 13 residues. CDR1 and CDR2 from the germline V gene are MNHEY and SVGAGI. The CDR3 reads CASSRTGRYEQYF. The CDR3, as DNA: TGTGCCAGCAGTCGGACAGGGAGGTACGAGCAGTACTTC.

The rearrangement uses TRBV7-2 and TRBJ2-7; TRBD1 is a possible D gene (5 bases). The CDR3 length is 15 residues. Trimming pared 1 base from V and 6 bases from J, leaving 16 bases between. CDR1 is SGHTA, CDR2 FQGNSA, per germline. The CDR3 loop is CASSLGRVSLGEQYF. The CDR3 bases are TGTGCCAGCAGCTTAGGCAGGGTCTCTCTGGGCGAGCAGTACTTC.

The rearrangement joins TRBV7-9 to TRBJ1-1; TRBD1 is a possible D gene (5 bases). The CDR3 consists of 14 residues. CDR1 is SEHNR, CDR2 FQNEAQ, per germline (reference sequence). V was trimmed by 3 bases and J by 0 bases, leaving 8 bases between them. The CDR3 protein is CASSLDTMNTEAFF. As DNA, the CDR3 is TGTGCCAGCAGCTTGGACACTATGAACACTGAAGCTTTCTTT.

V and J are TRBV5-6 and TRBJ2-7; TRBD2 aligns across 11 bases. The CDR3 runs 15 residues. Germline CDR1 is SGHDT and CDR2 is YYEEEE. V dropped 3 bases and J dropped 2; count of bases not matched to a gene: 4. The CDR3 loop reads CASSSLAGVAYEQYF. The CDR3 region has the DNA TGTGCCAGCAGCTCACTAGCGGGGGTTGCCTACGAGCAGTACTTC.

The rearrangement uses TRBV24-1 and TRBJ1-2; 7 bases are shared with TRBD1. Germline trimming cut 3 bases from V and 2 bases from J; bases unmatched to any gene: 8. Germline V gene sequence: CDR1 KGHDR, CDR2 SFDVKD. There are 16 residues in the CDR3. This CDR3 is CATSDTWIGGNYGYTF. CDR3 sequence (DNA): TGTGCCACCAGTGATACCTGGATAGGGGGCAACTATGGCTACACCTTC.

The chain has TRBV6-6 and TRBJ1-2; tentative D call: TRBD1 (6 bases). Trimming shortened V by 4 bases and J by 11 bases, and 20 bases separated the two germline ends. The length of the CDR3 is 14 residues. Germline V gene sequence: CDR1 MNHNY, CDR2 SVGAGI (reference sequence). The CDR3 reads CASSSSPTGTRYTF. DNA of the CDR3: TGTGCCAGCAGTTCCAGCCCAACCGGGACAAGGTACACCTTC.

The rearrangement uses TRBV19 and TRBJ1-3; tentative D call: TRBD1 (5 bases). The V gene lost 5 bases and the J gene lost 8 bases, with 19 bases spanning the gap. The CDR3 sequence is 15 residues long. The V gene's germline CDR1 is LNHDA and CDR2 SQIVND (reference sequence). This CDR3 reads CASSPLREFTDTIYF. For the CDR3, the DNA is TGTGCCAGTAGTCCCCTCAGGGAGTTCACGGACACCATATATTTT.

The chain uses TRBV5-5 and TRBJ1-1; TRBD1 aligns across 8 bases. J lost 4 bases, V lost 3 bases, and 11 bases had no gene match. The length of the CDR3 is 16 residues. CDR1 is SGHKS, CDR2 YYEKEE, per germline (reference sequence). The CDR3 nucleotides read TGTGCCAGCAGCTCCGACAGGGGATCTCAGGGCACTGAAGCTTTCTTT. This codes for CASSSDRGSQGTEAFF. The variable domain in full, with the rest retrieved from reference TRBV5-5 and TRBJ1-1, is DAGVTQSPTHLIKTRGQQVTLRCSPISGHKSVSWYQQVLGQGPQFIFQYYEKEERGRGNFPDRFSARQFPNYSSELNVNALLLGDSALYLCASSSDRGSQGTEAFFGQGTRLTVV.

For the CDR3, the DNA is TGTGCCAGCAGCCCGGACGGCCGTAATGAAAAACTGTTTTTT. Residues: CASSPDGRNEKLFF. The rearrangement uses TRBV7-9 and TRBJ1-4, with D uncertain. This CDR3 has 14 amino acids. V shed 5 bases and J shed 4 bases, with 11 bases lying between them. Per germline, CDR1 SEHNR and CDR2 FQNEAQ (reference sequence).